The 5 T cell receptor beta chains listed next were all sequenced from one sample in a study of cytomegalovirus exposure and HLA in healthy donors. The PCR used 60 Vbeta and 13 Jbeta primers. The table came from immunoSEQ multiplex PCR; TCRdb's copy has only in-frame clones and leaves some out. The sample has around 140,000 clones; 77% are singletons. Sequencing was done on a sample of PBMCs. These receptor sequences come from a woman in her thirties or forties in good health and CMV-seronegative.

The chain couples TRBV28 to TRBJ1-1; D unresolved. Germline V gene data show CDR1 as MDHEN and CDR2 as SYDVKM. V lost 8 bases to trimming and J lost 1 base, with 14 bases between them. This CDR3 spans 14 amino acids. This CDR3 is CASFAGGSNTEAFF. CDR3 DNA sequence: TGTGCCAGCTTCGCGGGCGGGTCGAACACTGAAGCTTTCTTT. Together with reference TRBV28 and TRBJ1-1, the CDR3 gives the full variable domain: DVKVTQSSRYLVKRTGEKVFLECVQDMDHENMFWYRQDPGLGLRLIYFSYDVKMKEKGDIPEGYSVSREKKERFSLILESASTNQTSMYLCASFAGGSNTEAFFGQGTRLTVV.

This chain joins TRBV25-1 and TRBJ1-2; D not resolved. This CDR3 is 16 amino acids long. Germline loops: CDR1 MGHDK, CDR2 SYGVNS. V lost 4 bases and J 1 base, leaving 16 bases between the germline ends. CDR3 in amino acids: CASSANLGRGNYGYTF. CDR3 DNA: TGTGCCAGCAGTGCTAATTTGGGGAGAGGTAACTATGGCTACACCTTC.

This rearrangement joins TRBV2 to TRBJ2-7; TRBD1 agrees at 10 bases. Germline V CDR1 and CDR2: SNHLY, FYNNEI. The CDR3 totals 14 residues. V trimming: 5 bases; J trimming: 3 bases; junction bases outside the gene matches: 4. The CDR3 sequence is CASSTGQGGYEQYF. CDR3 nucleotides: TGTGCCAGCAGTACTGGACAGGGGGGCTACGAGCAGTACTTC.

The chain joins TRBV9 to TRBJ1-5; no clear D. Trimming left V 0 bases short and J 2 bases short, with 9 bases between. The CDR3 contains 15 residues. Germline V gives CDR1 SGDLS, CDR2 YYNGEE. The CDR3 DNA follows: TGTGCCAGCAGCGTAGACGGCGGGGGCAATCAGCCCCAGCATTTT. This translates into CASSVDGGGNQPQHF.

This chain joins TRBV28 and TRBJ2-1, with D tentatively TRBD2 (6 bases). The germline CDR1 and CDR2 sequences are MDHEN and SYDVKM. Trimming stripped 4 bases from V and 6 bases from J, with 16 bases between. The CDR3 contains 15 residues. The CDR3 spells CASSWGLLNPNEQFF. The CDR3, as DNA: TGTGCCAGCAGTTGGGGACTCCTGAACCCCAATGAGCAGTTCTTC. The entire variable domain, with the rest obtained from reference TRBV28 and TRBJ2-1, is as follows: DVKVTQSSRYLVKRTGEKVFLECVQDMDHENMFWYRQDPGLGLRLIYFSYDVKMKEKGDIPEGYSVSREKKERFSLILESASTNQTSMYLCASSWGLLNPNEQFFGPGTRLTVL.